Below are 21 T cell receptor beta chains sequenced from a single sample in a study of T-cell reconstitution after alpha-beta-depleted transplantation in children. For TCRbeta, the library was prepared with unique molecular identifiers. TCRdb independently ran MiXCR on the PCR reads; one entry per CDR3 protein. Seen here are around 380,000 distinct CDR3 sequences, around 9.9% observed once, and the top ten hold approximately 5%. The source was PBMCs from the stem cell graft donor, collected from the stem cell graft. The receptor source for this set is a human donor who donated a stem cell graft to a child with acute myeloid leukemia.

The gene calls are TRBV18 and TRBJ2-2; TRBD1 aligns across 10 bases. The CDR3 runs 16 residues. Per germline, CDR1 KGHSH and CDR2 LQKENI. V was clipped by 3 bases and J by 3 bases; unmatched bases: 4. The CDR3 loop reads CASSPRTGGDTGELFF. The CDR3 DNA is TGTGCCAGCTCACCGAGGACAGGGGGAGACACCGGGGAGCTGTTTTTT.

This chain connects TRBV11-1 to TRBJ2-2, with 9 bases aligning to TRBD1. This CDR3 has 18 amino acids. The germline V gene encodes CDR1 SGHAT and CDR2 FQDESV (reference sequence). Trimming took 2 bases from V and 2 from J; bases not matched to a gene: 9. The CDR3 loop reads CASSLTGGAGVNTGELFF. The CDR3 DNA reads TGTGCCAGCAGCTTAACAGGGGGCGCAGGGGTAAACACCGGGGAGCTGTTTTTT.

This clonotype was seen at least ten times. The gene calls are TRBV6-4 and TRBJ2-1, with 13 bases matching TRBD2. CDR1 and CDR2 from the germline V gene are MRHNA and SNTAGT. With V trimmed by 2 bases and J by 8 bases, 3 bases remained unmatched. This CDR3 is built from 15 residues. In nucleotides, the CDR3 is TGTGCCAGCAGTGACGGACTAGCGGGAGCCCATGAGCAGTTCTTC. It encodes CASSDGLAGAHEQFF.

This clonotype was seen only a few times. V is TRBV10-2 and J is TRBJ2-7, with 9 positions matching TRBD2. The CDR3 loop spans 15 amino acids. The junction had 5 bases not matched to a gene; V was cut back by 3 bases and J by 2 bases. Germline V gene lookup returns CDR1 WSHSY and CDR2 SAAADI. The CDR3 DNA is TGCGCCAGCAGTGAAGCCGGGACTAGCCCCTACGAGCAGTACTTC. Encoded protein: CASSEAGTSPYEQYF.

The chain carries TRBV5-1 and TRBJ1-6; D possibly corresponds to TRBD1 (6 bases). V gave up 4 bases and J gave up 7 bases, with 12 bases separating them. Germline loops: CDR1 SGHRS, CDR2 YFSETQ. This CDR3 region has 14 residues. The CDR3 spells CASSLRTANSPLHF. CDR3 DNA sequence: TGCGCCAGCAGCCTGAGGACAGCGAATTCACCCCTCCACTTT.

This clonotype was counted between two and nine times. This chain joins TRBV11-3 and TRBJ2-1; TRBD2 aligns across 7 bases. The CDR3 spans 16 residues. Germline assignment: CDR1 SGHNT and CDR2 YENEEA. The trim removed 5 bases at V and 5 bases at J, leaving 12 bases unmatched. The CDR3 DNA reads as TGTGCCAGCAGCCGGCAATCAGCGGGAACAAACAATGAGCAGTTCTTC. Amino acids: CASSRQSAGTNNEQFF.

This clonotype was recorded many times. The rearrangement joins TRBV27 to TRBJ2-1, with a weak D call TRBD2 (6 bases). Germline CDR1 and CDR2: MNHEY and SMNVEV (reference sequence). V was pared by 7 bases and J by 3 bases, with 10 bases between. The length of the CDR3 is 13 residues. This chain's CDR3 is CASNAAGYNEQFF. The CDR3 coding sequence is TGTGCCAGCAACGCAGCGGGCTACAATGAGCAGTTCTTC.

CDR3 sequence: CARSRGLRAYEQYV. CDR3 nucleotide sequence: TGTGCCAGGAGCCGCGGGCTCCGCGCCTACGAGCAGTACGTC. The chain recombines TRBV28 with TRBJ2-7, with D possibly being TRBD2 (5 bases). The CDR3 runs 14 residues. Deletions cut 9 bases from V and 2 bases from J, with 17 bases between. From germline, CDR1 is MDHEN and CDR2 SYDVKM.

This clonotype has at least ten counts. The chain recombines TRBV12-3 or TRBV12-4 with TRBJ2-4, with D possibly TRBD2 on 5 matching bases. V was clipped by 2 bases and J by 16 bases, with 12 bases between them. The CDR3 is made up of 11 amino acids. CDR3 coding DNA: TGTGCCAGCAGTTTACGCGGGTCCGCTTACTTC. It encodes CASSLRGSAYF.

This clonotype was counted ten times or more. CDR3 in amino acids: CASTRDRNYEQYF. The CDR3 bases are TGTGCCAGCACCCGGGACAGAAACTACGAGCAGTACTTC. The chain employs TRBV6-2 or TRBV6-3 and TRBJ2-7; 7 positions match TRBD1. From germline, CDR1 is MNHEY and CDR2 SVGEGT. The J segment lost 3 bases and the V segment lost 7 bases, leaving 6 bases of the junction unmatched. This CDR3 contains 13 residues.

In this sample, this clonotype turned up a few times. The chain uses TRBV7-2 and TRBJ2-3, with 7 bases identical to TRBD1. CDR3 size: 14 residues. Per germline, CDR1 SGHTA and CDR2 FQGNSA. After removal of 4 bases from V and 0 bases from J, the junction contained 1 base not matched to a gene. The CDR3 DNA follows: TGTGCCAGCAGCTCACAGGGGAGCACAGATACGCAGTATTTT. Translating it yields CASSSQGSTDTQYF.

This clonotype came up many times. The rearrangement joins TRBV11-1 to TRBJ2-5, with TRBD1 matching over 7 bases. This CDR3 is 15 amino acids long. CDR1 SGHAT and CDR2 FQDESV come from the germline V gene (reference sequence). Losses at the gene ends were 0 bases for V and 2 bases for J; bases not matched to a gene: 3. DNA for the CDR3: TGTGCCAGCAGCTTAGCCGGGACAGATCAAGAGACCCAGTACTTC. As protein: CASSLAGTDQETQYF.

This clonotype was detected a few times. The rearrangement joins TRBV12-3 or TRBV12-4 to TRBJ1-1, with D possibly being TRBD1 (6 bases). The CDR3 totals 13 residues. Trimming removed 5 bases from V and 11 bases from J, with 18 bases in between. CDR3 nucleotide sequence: TGTGCCAGCAGTCGGCGGGGGCAGGGGTCGGCTTTCTTT. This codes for CASSRRGQGSAFF.

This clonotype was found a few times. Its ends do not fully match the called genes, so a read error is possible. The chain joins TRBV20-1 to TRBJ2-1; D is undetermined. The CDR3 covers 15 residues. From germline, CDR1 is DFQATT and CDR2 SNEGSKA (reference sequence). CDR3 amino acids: CSARGAPSFYNEQFF. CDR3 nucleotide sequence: TGCAGTGCCAGAGGAGCACCTTCATTCTACAATGAGCAGTTCTTC.

CDR3 amino acids: CSATGLAGGRTDTQYF. The DNA for the CDR3 is TGCAGTGCCACGGGACTAGCGGGAGGTAGGACAGATACGCAGTATTTT. This chain joins TRBV20-1 and TRBJ2-3; 15 nucleotides line up with TRBD2. Germline values: CDR1 DFQATT, CDR2 SNEGSKA (reference sequence). CDR3 length equals 16 residues. Germline trimming cut 6 bases from V and 3 bases from J; bases unmatched to any gene: 7.

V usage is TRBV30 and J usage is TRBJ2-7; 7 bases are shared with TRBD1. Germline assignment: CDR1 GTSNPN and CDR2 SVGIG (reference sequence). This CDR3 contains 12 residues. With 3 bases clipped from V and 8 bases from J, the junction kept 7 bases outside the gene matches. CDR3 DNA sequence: TGTGCCTGGAGCCCCACAGGGGAAAAGCAGTACTTC. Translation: CAWSPTGEKQYF.

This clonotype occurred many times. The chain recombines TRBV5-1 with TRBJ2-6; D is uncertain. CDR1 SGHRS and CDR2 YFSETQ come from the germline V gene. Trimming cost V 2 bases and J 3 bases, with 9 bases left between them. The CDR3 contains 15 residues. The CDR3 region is CASSFPAGGANVLTF. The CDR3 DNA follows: TGCGCCAGCAGCTTCCCTGCAGGTGGGGCCAACGTCCTGACTTTC.

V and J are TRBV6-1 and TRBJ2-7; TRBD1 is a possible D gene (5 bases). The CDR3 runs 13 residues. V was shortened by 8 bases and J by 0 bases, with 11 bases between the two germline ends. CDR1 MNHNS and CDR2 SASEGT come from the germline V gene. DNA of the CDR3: TGTGCCAGCGACAGCTCCAGCTCCTACGAGCAGTACTTC. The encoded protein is CASDSSSSYEQYF.

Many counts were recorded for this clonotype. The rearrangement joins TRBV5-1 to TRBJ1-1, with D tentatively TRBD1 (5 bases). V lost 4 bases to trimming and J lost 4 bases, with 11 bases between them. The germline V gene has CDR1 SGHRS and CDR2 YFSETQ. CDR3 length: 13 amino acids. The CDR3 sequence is CASSKDGTTEAFF. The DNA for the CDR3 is TGCGCCAGCAGCAAGGACGGGACCACTGAAGCTTTCTTT. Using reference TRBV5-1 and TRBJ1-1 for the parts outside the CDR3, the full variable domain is KAGVTQTPRYLIKTRGQQVTLSCSPISGHRSVSWYQQTPGQGLQFLFEYFSETQRNKGNFPGRFSGRQFSNSRSEMNVSTLELGDSALYLCASSKDGTTEAFFGQGTRLTVV.

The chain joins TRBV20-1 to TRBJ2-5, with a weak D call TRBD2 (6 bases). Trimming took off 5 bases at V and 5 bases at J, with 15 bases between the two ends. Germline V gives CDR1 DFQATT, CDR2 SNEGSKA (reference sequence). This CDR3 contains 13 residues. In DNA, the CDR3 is TGCAGTGCTCCCGGGACTCTTGGGGAGACCCAGTACTTC. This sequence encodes CSAPGTLGETQYF.

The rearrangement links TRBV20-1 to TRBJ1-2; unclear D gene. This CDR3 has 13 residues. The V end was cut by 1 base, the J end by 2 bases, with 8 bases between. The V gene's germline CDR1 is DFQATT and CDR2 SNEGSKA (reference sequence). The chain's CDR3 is CSARVSGNYGYTF. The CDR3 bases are TGCAGTGCTAGAGTGAGCGGGAACTATGGCTACACCTTC.